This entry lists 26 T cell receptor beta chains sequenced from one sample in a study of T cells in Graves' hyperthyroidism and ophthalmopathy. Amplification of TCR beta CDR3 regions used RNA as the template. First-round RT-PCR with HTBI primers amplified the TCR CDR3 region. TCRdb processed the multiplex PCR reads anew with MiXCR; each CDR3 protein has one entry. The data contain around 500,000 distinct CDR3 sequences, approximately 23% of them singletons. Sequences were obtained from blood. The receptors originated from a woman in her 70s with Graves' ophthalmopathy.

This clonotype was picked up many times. The CDR3 loop is CASKAGGPNGELFF. The DNA of the CDR3 is TGTGCCAGCAAAGCGGGAGGGCCGAACGGGGAGCTGTTTTTT. The chain uses TRBV2 and TRBJ2-2; 10 bases map to TRBD2. The length of the CDR3 is 14 residues. Trimming took 7 bases from V and 7 from J; bases not matched to a gene: 6. CDR1 and CDR2 (germline): SNHLY, FYNNEI. The complete variable domain, with remaining parts taken from reference TRBV2 and TRBJ2-2, reads EPEVTQTPSHQVTQMGQEVILRCVPISNHLYFYWYRQILGQKVEFLVSFYNNEISEKSEIFDDQFSVERPDGSNFTLKIRSTKLEDSAMYFCASKAGGPNGELFFGEGSRLTVL.

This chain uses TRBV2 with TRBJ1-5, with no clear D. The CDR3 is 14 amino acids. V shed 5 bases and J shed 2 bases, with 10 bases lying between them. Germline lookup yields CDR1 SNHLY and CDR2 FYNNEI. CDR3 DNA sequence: TGTGCCAGCAGTTTTTCGACGGGCAATCAGCCCCAGCATTTT. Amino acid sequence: CASSFSTGNQPQHF.

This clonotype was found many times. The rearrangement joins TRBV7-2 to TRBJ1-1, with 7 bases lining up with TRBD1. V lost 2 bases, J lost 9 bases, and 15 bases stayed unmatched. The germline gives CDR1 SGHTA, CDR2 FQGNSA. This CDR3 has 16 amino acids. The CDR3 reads CASSLSGTGARAKAFF. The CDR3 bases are TGTGCCAGCAGCTTAAGTGGCACAGGGGCGAGGGCCAAAGCTTTCTTT.

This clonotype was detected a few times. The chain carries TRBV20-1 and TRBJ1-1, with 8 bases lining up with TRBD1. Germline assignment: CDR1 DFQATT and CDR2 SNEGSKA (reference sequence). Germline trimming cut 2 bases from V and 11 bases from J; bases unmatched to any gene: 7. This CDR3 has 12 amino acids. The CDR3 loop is CSARPDRGIAFF. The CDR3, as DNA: TGCAGTGCTAGACCCGACAGGGGCATCGCTTTCTTT.

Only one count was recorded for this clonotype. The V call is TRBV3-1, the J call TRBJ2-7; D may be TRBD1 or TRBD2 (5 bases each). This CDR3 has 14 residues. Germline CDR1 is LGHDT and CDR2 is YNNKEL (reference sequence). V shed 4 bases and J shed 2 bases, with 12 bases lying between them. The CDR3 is CASSLQGAAYEQYF. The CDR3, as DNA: TGTGCCAGCAGCCTGCAGGGAGCAGCCTACGAGCAGTACTTC.

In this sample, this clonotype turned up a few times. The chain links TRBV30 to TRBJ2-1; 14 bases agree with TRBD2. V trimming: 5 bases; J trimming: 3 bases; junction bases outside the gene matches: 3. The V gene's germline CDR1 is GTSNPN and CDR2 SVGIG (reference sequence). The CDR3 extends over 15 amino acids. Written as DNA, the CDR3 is TGTGCCTGGGGGACTAGCGGGAGTCGCTACAATGAGCAGTTCTTC. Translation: CAWGTSGSRYNEQFF.

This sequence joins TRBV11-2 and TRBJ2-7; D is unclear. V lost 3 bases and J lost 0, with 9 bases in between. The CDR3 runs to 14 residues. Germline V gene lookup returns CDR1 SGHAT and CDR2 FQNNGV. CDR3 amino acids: CASSLESSSYEQYF. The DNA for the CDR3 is TGTGCCAGCAGCTTGGAAAGTTCCTCCTACGAGCAGTACTTC. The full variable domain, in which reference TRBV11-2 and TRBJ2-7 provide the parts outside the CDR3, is EAGVAQSPRYKIIEKRQSVAFWCNPISGHATLYWYQQILGQGPKLLIQFQNNGVVDDSQLPKDRFSAERLKGVDSTLKIQPAKLEDSAVYLCASSLESSSYEQYFGPGTRLTVT.

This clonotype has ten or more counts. This chain's CDR3 is CASYGQGYTF. In nucleotides, the CDR3 is TGTGCCAGCTACGGACAGGGCTACACCTTC. The chain recombines TRBV12-3 or TRBV12-4 with TRBJ1-2; TRBD1 is a possible D gene (6 bases). This CDR3 is 10 amino acids long. Trimming stripped 8 bases from V and 8 bases from J, with 9 bases between.

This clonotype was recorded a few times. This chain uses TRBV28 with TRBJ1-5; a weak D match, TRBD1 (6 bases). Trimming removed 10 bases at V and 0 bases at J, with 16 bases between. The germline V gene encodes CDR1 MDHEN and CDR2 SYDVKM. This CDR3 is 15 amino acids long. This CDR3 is CATSPGGYSNQPQHF. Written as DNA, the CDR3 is TGTGCCACCAGCCCTGGGGGCTATAGCAATCAGCCCCAGCATTTT.

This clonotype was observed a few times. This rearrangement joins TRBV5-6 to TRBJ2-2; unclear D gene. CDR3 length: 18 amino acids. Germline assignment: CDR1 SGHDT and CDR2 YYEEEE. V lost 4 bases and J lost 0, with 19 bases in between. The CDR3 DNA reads TGTGCCAGCAGCCGAGTCGTGATTTTGGGGTCGAACACCGGGGAGCTGTTTTTT. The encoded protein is CASSRVVILGSNTGELFF.

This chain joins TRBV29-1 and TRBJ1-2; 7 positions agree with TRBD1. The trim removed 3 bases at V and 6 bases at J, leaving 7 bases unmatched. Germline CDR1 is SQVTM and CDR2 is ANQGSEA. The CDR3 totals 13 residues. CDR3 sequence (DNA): TGCAGCGTTGAGACAGGGAGATTGCATGGCTACACCTTC. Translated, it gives CSVETGRLHGYTF.

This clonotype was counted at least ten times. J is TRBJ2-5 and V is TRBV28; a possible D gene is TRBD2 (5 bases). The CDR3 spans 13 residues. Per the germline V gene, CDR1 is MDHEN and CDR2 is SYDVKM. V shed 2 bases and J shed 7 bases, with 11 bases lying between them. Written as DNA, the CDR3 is TGTGCCAGCAGTTTAGGGGAGAAAGGGACCCAGTACTTC. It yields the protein CASSLGEKGTQYF.

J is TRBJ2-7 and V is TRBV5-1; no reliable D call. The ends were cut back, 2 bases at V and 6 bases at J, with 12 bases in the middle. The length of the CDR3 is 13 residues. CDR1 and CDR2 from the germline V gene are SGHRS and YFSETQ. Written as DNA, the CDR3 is TGCGCCAGCAGCTTAATGCCCGCCGCCGAGCAGTACTTC. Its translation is CASSLMPAAEQYF.

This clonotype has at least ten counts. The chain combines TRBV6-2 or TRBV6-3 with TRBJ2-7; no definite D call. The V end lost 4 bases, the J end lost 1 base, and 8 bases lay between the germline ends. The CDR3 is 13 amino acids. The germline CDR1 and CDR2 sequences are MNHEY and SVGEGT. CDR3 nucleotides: TGTGCCAGCAGTTCTGACACGTCCTACGAGCAGTACTTC. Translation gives CASSSDTSYEQYF.

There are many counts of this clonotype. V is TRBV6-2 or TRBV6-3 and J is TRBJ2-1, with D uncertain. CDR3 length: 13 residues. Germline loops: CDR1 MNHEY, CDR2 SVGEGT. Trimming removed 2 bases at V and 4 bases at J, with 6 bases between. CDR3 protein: CASSYDPYNEQFF. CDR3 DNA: TGTGCCAGCAGTTACGATCCTTACAATGAGCAGTTCTTC.

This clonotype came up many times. CDR3 nucleotides: TGTGCTAGTGGTTCGCGTCGCAGCACAGATACGCAGTATTTT. It codes for CASGSRRSTDTQYF. J is TRBJ2-3 and V is TRBV12-5; no clear D gene. The CDR3 has 14 residues. CDR1 is LGHNT, CDR2 FRNRAP, per germline. V was shortened by 4 bases and J by 0 bases, with 8 bases between the two germline ends.

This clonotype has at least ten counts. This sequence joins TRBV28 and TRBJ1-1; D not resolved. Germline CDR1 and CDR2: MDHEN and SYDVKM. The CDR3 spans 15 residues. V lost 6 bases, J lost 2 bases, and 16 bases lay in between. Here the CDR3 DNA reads TGTGCCAGCAGCCTCAGCCCGGTAGGAAACACTGAAGCTTTCTTT. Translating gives CASSLSPVGNTEAFF.

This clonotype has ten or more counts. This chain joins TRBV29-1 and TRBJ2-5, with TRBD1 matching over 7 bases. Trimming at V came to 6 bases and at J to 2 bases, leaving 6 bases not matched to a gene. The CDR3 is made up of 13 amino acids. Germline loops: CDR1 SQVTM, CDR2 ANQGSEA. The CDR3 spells CSVLLTGQETQYF. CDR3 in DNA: TGCAGCGTCCTACTGACAGGGCAAGAGACCCAGTACTTC. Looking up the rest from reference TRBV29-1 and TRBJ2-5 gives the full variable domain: SAVISQKPSRDICQRGTSLTIQCQVDSQVTMMFWYRQQPGQSLTLIATANQGSEATYESGFVIDKFPISRPNLTFSTLTVSNMSPEDSSIYLCSVLLTGQETQYFGPGTRLLVL.

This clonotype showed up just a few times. As DNA, the CDR3 is TGTGCCAGCAGACTCTCCGGGACAGGGGATAATTCACCCCTCCACTTT. This sequence encodes CASRLSGTGDNSPLHF. This chain uses TRBV6-1 with TRBJ1-6; 10 nucleotides match TRBD1. Germline V gives CDR1 MNHNS, CDR2 SASEGT. CDR3 size: 16 residues. The V segment lost 6 bases and the J segment 5 bases; nucleotides outside the gene matches: 7.

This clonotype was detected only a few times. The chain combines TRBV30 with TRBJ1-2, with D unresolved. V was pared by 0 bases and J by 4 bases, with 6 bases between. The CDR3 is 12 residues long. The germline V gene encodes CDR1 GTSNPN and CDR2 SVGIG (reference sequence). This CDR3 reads CAWSVSLYGYTF. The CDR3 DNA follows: TGTGCCTGGAGTGTTAGCCTCTATGGCTACACCTTC.

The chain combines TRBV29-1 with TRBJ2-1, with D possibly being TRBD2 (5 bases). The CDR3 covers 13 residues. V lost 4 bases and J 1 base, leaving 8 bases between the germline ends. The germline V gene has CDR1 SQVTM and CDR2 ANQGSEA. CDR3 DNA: TGCAGCGTTGTATCGGGATCCTACAATGAGCAGTTCTTC. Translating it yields CSVVSGSYNEQFF.

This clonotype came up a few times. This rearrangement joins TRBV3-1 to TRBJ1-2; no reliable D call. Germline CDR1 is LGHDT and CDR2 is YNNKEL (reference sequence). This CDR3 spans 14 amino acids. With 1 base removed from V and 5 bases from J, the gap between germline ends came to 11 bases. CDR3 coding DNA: TGTGCCAGCAGCCAAGGTCACGGAGGGTATGGCTACACCTTC. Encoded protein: CASSQGHGGYGYTF.

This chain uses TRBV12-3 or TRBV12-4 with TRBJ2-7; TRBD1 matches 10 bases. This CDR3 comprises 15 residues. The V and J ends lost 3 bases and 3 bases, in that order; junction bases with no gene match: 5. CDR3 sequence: CASSFRGDRGYEQYF. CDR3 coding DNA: TGTGCCAGCAGTTTTAGGGGGGACAGGGGCTACGAGCAGTACTTC.

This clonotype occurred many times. As DNA, the CDR3 is TGTGCCAGCAGCTTAGTAGCGGGAGTGGGCACAGATACGCAGTATTTT. Amino acids: CASSLVAGVGTDTQYF. The chain employs TRBV11-2 and TRBJ2-3, with 9 nucleotides matching TRBD2. The CDR3 consists of 16 residues. Germline V gene sequence: CDR1 SGHAT, CDR2 FQNNGV. The V segment lost 1 base and the J segment 1 base; nucleotides outside the gene matches: 3.

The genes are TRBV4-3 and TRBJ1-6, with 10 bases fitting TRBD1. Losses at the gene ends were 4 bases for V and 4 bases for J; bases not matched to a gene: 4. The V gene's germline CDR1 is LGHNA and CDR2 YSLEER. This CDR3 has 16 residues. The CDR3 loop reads CASSPRTGGYNSPLHF. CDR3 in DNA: TGCGCCAGCAGCCCTCGGACAGGGGGATATAATTCACCCCTCCACTTT.

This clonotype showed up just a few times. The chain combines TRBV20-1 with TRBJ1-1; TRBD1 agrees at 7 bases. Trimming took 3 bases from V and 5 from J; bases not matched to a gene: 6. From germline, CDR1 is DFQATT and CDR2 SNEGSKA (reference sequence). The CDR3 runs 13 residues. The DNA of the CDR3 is TGCAGTGCTAGGGACCCCAGGGGGACTGAAGCTTTCTTT. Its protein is CSARDPRGTEAFF.